One and the same sample provided the 14 T cell receptor beta chains below, sequenced in a study of cytomegalovirus exposure and HLA in healthy donors. The data were produced by immunoSEQ multiplex PCR, yet TCRdb's version contains in-frame clones alone and is incomplete. The sample holds 150,000 to 200,000 clones, 84% seen once. The sample taken for sequencing was PBMCs. The source is a young man in good health and CMV-seropositive.

This clone has a handful of counts. This sequence joins TRBV19 and TRBJ1-3; no definite D call. Trimming pared 3 bases from V and 0 bases from J, leaving 9 bases between. This CDR3 has 15 amino acids. The germline CDR1 and CDR2 sequences are LNHDA and SQIVND (reference sequence). The DNA of the CDR3 is TGTGCCAGTAGTATCTCGGAGAACTCTGGAAACACCATATATTTT. Translated: CASSISENSGNTIYF.

The chain links TRBV27 to TRBJ1-2, with D perhaps TRBD1 (6 bases). The ends were cut back, 3 bases at V and 6 bases at J, with 17 bases in the middle. Per germline, CDR1 MNHEY and CDR2 SMNVEV (reference sequence). The CDR3 sequence is 15 residues long. CDR3 bases: TGTGCCAGCAGTTTGGGGCTAGGGACACCGGATGGCTACACCTTC. This sequence encodes CASSLGLGTPDGYTF.

The chain recombines TRBV29-1 with TRBJ2-5; D is possibly TRBD2 (5 bases). The CDR3 sequence is 13 residues long. The V gene lost 3 bases and the J gene lost 5 bases, with 13 bases spanning the gap. The germline CDR1 and CDR2 sequences are SQVTM and ANQGSEA. CDR3: CSVERAPRETQYF. CDR3 nucleotides: TGCAGCGTTGAGAGGGCTCCTCGGGAGACCCAGTACTTC.

The table lists this clone with a few counts. The rearrangement joins TRBV7-9 to TRBJ1-5; 10 nucleotides agree with TRBD1. Germline V CDR1 and CDR2: SEHNR, FQNEAQ (reference sequence). The V and J ends lost 4 bases and 5 bases, in that order; junction bases with no gene match: 5. The length of the CDR3 is 15 residues. CDR3 residues: CASSSGTGEYQPQHF. The DNA of the CDR3 is TGTGCCAGCAGCTCCGGGACAGGGGAGTATCAGCCCCAGCATTTT.

The chain recombines TRBV28 with TRBJ2-5, with 12 bases aligning to TRBD2. The germline gives CDR1 MDHEN, CDR2 SYDVKM. The V segment lost 6 bases and the J segment 6 bases; nucleotides outside the gene matches: 8. The CDR3 has 15 amino acids. CDR3 DNA sequence: TGTGCCAGCAGCCCGGGACTAGCGGGCCTGAAGACCCAGTACTTC. Its protein is CASSPGLAGLKTQYF.

This sequence joins TRBV5-4 and TRBJ1-2; D uncertain. Germline lookup yields CDR1 SGHNT and CDR2 YYREEE (reference sequence). The CDR3 is 17 residues long. The ends were cut back, 1 base at V and 0 bases at J, with 16 bases in the middle. The CDR3 is CASSLSSGRRANYGYTF. CDR3 nucleotide sequence: TGTGCCAGCAGCTTGAGTTCAGGAAGAAGAGCTAACTATGGCTACACCTTC. The complete variable domain, with remaining parts taken from reference TRBV5-4 and TRBJ1-2, reads ETGVTQSPTHLIKTRGQQVTLRCSSQSGHNTVSWYQQALGQGPQFIFQYYREEENGRGNFPPRFSGLQFPNYSSELNVNALELDDSALYLCASSLSSGRRANYGYTFGSGTRLTVV.

The V gene is TRBV10-3, the J gene TRBJ1-2, with a possible D match to TRBD1 (5 bases). CDR1 is ENHRY and CDR2 is SYGVKD in the germline V gene. The CDR3 has 14 residues. V lost 0 bases and J lost 4, with 9 bases in between. The CDR3, as DNA: TGTGCCATCAGTGAGTCGGCAGGGCGCTATGGCTACACCTTC. This gives the protein CAISESAGRYGYTF.

As DNA, the CDR3 is TGTGCCAGCAGCTCTACGGGGTGGGGCACAGATACGCAGTATTTT. Translation: CASSSTGWGTDTQYF. The V call is TRBV7-3, the J call TRBJ2-3; possible D gene TRBD2, 5 bases. Trimming took 4 bases from V and 1 from J, leaving 12 bases between them. Germline CDR1 and CDR2: SGHTA and FQGTGA. This CDR3 contains 15 residues.

The chain employs TRBV5-4 and TRBJ2-6; tentatively, D is TRBD1 (6 bases). V lost 4 bases, J lost 1 base, and 24 bases lay in between. CDR3 length equals 20 residues. Germline CDR1 and CDR2: SGHNT and YYREEE (reference sequence). In DNA, the CDR3 is TGTGCCAGCAGCCCCCCCCGCGCAGGGGTCTTTGGATCTGGGGCCAACGTCCTGACTTTC. It translates to CASSPPRAGVFGSGANVLTF.

This clone was counted once. This chain uses TRBV5-1 with TRBJ2-2, with TRBD2 matching over 10 bases. The CDR3 is 14 amino acids. Germline CDR1 SGHRS, CDR2 YFSETQ. Trimming removed 4 bases from V and 7 bases from J; junction bases left unmatched: 4. The CDR3 DNA reads TGCGCCAGCAGCGGGGGACTAGCGTTCGGGGAGCTGTTTTTT. This translates into CASSGGLAFGELFF.

This chain connects TRBV29-1 to TRBJ2-1; 7 bases fit TRBD2. CDR3 length: 14 amino acids. V shed 6 bases and J 8 bases; nucleotides not matched to a gene: 13. Germline-derived CDR1 and CDR2 are SQVTM and ANQGSEA. The CDR3 bases are TGCAGCGTAGCCCCGGTGGCGGGAGCCTATGAGCAGTTCTTC. It translates to CSVAPVAGAYEQFF.

V and J are TRBV9 and TRBJ2-7; no firm D call. The CDR3 has 15 residues. From germline, CDR1 is SGDLS and CDR2 YYNGEE. V was shortened by 2 bases and J by 0 bases, with 12 bases between the two germline ends. CDR3 sequence (DNA): TGTGCCAGCAGCGTGGGTAGTTGGAGCTCCTACGAGCAGTACTTC. Its protein product is CASSVGSWSSYEQYF.

The V and J genes are TRBV7-2 and TRBJ1-4; D remains ambiguous. The CDR3 spans 14 residues. V lost 1 base, J lost 4 bases, and 7 bases lay in between. Germline CDR1 SGHTA, CDR2 FQGNSA. As DNA, the CDR3 is TGTGCCAGCAGCTTAGGTCCTTATAATGAAAAACTGTTTTTT. Its protein is CASSLGPYNEKLFF.

This sequence joins TRBV30 and TRBJ2-3; 7 bases are shared with TRBD1. Germline values: CDR1 GTSNPN, CDR2 SVGIG (reference sequence). The length of the CDR3 is 18 residues. The V and J ends lost 0 bases and 0 bases, in that order; junction bases with no gene match: 12. The CDR3 DNA reads as TGTGCCTGGAGTGTTTACAGGGGTACAAAGACTAGCACAGATACGCAGTATTTT. Protein product: CAWSVYRGTKTSTDTQYF. Full variable domain (remainder filled in from reference TRBV30 and TRBJ2-3): SQTIHQWPATLVQPVGSPLSLECTVEGTSNPNLYWYRQAAGRGLQLLFYSVGIGQISSEVPQNLSASRPQDRQFILSSKKLLLSDSGFYLCAWSVYRGTKTSTDTQYFGPGTRLTVL.